One and the same sample provided the 6 T cell receptor beta chains below, sequenced in a study of cytomegalovirus exposure and HLA in healthy donors. PCR was performed using 60 Vbeta and 13 Jbeta primers. Clones were read by immunoSEQ multiplex PCR, and TCRdb kept only the in-frame ones, dropping some. The profile shows 130,000 or so clones, roughly 74% of them singletons. Material: PBMCs. The receptors were gathered from a man aged 40-49 years in good health and CMV-seropositive.

The chain links TRBV7-2 to TRBJ1-5; unclear D gene. The germline CDR1 and CDR2 sequences are SGHTA and FQGNSA. V was shortened by 1 base and J by 2 bases, with 6 bases between the two germline ends. This CDR3 contains 14 residues. The CDR3 DNA sequence: TGTGCCAGCAGCTTAGGGGAGGGCAATCAGCCCCAGCATTTT. Protein: CASSLGEGNQPQHF.

The chain is built from TRBV27 and TRBJ2-7, with TRBD1 identical over 8 bases. The CDR3 covers 15 residues. Losses at the gene ends were 3 bases for V and 2 bases for J; bases not matched to a gene: 6. CDR1 and CDR2 from the germline V gene are MNHEY and SMNVEV (reference sequence). The CDR3: CASSLGRGRAYEQYF. CDR3 nucleotide sequence: TGTGCCAGCAGTTTGGGCAGGGGGCGCGCCTACGAGCAGTACTTC.

The chain carries TRBV5-4 and TRBJ2-5, with 13 nucleotides matching TRBD2. The CDR3 loop spans 16 amino acids. Trimming at V came to 4 bases and at J to 5 bases, leaving 8 bases not matched to a gene. The germline CDR1 and CDR2 sequences are SGHNT and YYREEE (reference sequence). CDR3 DNA: TGTGCCAGCAGCATTGGACTAGCGGGAGTTAGGGAGACCCAGTACTTC. Translating gives CASSIGLAGVRETQYF.

The rearrangement uses TRBV4-1 and TRBJ2-7; a weak D match, TRBD2 (5 bases). The CDR3 is 14 amino acids. Germline CDR1 reads MGHRA; CDR2 reads YSYEKL. The V gene lost 1 base and the J gene lost 0 bases, with 7 bases spanning the gap. CDR3 residues: CASSQGLTSYEQYF. The CDR3 DNA sequence: TGCGCCAGCAGCCAAGGACTAACCTCCTACGAGCAGTACTTC.

This clone was detected a few times. The chain carries TRBV7-9 and TRBJ1-2; the match to TRBD1 covers 9 bases. From germline, CDR1 is SEHNR and CDR2 FQNEAQ (reference sequence). The CDR3 is 13 amino acids. J gave up 7 bases and V 7 bases, and 7 bases lay outside the gene matches. Here the CDR3 DNA reads TGTGCCAGCACCCAACAGGGGGCCGCTGGCTACACCTTC. Its protein product is CASTQQGAAGYTF.

The chain is built from TRBV7-2 and TRBJ1-5; the match to TRBD1 covers 9 bases. The germline gives CDR1 SGHTA, CDR2 FQGNSA. J lost 7 bases, V lost 6 bases, and 7 bases had no gene match. The CDR3 totals 14 residues. CDR3 in DNA: TGTGCCAGCAGAATCACAGGGGGCGAACAGCCCCAGCATTTT. Translating it yields CASRITGGEQPQHF.